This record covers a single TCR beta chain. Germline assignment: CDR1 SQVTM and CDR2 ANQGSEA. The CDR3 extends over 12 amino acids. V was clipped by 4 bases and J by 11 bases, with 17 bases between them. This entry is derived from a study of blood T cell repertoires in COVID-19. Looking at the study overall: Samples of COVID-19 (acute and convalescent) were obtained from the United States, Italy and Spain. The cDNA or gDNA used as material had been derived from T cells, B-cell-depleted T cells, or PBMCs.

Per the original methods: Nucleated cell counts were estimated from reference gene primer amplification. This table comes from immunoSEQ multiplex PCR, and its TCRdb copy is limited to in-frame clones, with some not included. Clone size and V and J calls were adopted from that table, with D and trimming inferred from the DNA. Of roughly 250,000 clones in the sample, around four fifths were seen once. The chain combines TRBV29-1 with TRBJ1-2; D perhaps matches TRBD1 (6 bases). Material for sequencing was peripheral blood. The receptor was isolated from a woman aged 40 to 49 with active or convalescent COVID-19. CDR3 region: CSVVTGPGTYTF. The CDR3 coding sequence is TGCAGCGTTGTCACAGGGCCTGGGACATACACCTTC.